The rows below give T cell receptor beta chains drawn from one sample of a study of cytomegalovirus exposure and HLA in healthy donors. Only in-frame clones appear in the TCRdb table, and some are missing; sequencing was by immunoSEQ multiplex PCR. This table holds 150,000 to 200,000 clones, around 76% found once. The sequenced material came from PBMCs. These receptors were collected from a woman aged 40-49 years in good health and CMV-seronegative. Both conserved end residues are part of each CDR3. Each record gives: D gene, CDR3 length, V gene, CDR3 protein. The D gene is left open where the match is weak.

NA | 13 | TRBV18 | CASSQTFGAEAFF
TRBD2 | 17 | TRBV7-7 | CASREGLAGLSAYEQYF
TRBD1 | 15 | TRBV28 | CASRPGQGISYEQYF
NA | 13 | TRBV5-1 | CASSLAGSTEQYF
TRBD2 | 17 | TRBV9 | CASSPYNTGTSYNEQYF
TRBD2 | 16 | TRBV11-2 | CASSYSGRAGTGELFF
TRBD2 | 16 | TRBV5-1 | CASSLSSGVNTGELFF
TRBD2 | 15 | TRBV7-8 | CASQRGLAGVDEQYF
TRBD2 | 17 | TRBV6-4 | CANNGSSGATLYNEQFF
NA | 15 | TRBV7-2 | CASSALQGVNTEAFF
NA | 13 | TRBV14 | CASSQDITGELFF
NA | 13 | TRBV6-5 | CASRGRAWEKLFF
NA | 16 | TRBV28 | CASSFNGGLGATEAFF
NA | 14 | TRBV9 | CASSVVAEDNEQFF
TRBD1 | 15 | TRBV27 | CASSEQGARNNEQFF
TRBD1 | 14 | TRBV9 | CASSVVDRDYGYTF
TRBD1 | 15 | TRBV5-1 | CASSKTTGRNYGYTF
TRBD1 | 16 | TRBV5-1 | CASSWVEQGPAYEQYF
NA | 12 | TRBV29-1 | CSVGAENQPQHF
TRBD2 | 16 | TRBV7-6 | CASSLGISGRRDEQYF
TRBD2 | 20 | TRBV7-8 | CASSLAVGAGGPRGTDTQYF
TRBD1 | 16 | TRBV19 | CASNPTGGYSGNTIYF
TRBD1 | 15 | TRBV9 | CASSVGQGFLYGYTF
NA | 16 | TRBV6-1 | CASSEAVNSGPYEQYF
TRBD1 | 15 | TRBV10-3 | CAISGGSGQGHGYTF
TRBD2 | 19 | TRBV4-1 | CASSQDEGGREGVTDTQYF
NA | 13 | TRBV6-4 | CASSDSSTGELFF
TRBD2 | 13 | TRBV5-1 | CASQRDNTGELFF
NA | 13 | TRBV29-1 | CSVGGERTYEQYF
NA | 16 | TRBV9 | CASSVTAIGQTGGYTF
TRBD1 | 14 | TRBV10-3 | CAISPGTGQETQYF